This T cell receptor beta chain came from a study of blood T cell repertoires in COVID-19. J gave up 4 bases and V 1 base, and 6 bases lay outside the gene matches. Germline V gene lookup returns CDR1 LGHDT and CDR2 YNNKEL (reference sequence). The CDR3 has 15 residues. Assay used: immunoSEQ multiplex PCR; TCRdb lists only in-frame clones, some missing. Of around 160,000 clones listed, about four fifths were seen once; the top ten hold more than 7%. Sequenced material: peripheral blood. This chain links TRBV3-1 (or the pseudogene TRBV3-2) with TRBJ1-2; the match to TRBD1 covers 7 bases. The source of this sequence is a human donor with acute or convalescent COVID-19. The donor label of this sample is uncertain. In DNA form, the CDR3 reads TGTGCCAGCAGCCAAGGCGCCGGGACAGCCTATGGCTACACCTTC. Amino acid sequence: CASSQGAGTAYGYTF.